This TCR beta chain was identified during a study of beta chain features in type 1 diabetes. Whole-study context: Sorted cell examination encompassed approximately 98,000,000 cells across all samples.

The isolated RNA, all of it, was reverse transcribed, so expressed TCRB transcripts were what got sequenced. The repertoire was sequenced with immunoSEQ multiplex PCR; TCRdb's copy has only in-frame clones and lacks some. The sample holds under 300,000 clones, around 14% seen once. General study results and limits: Patients with Type 1 diabetes showed moderately but significantly shorter TCRB CDR3s in all four CD4+ subsets.

Via the markers CD45RO/CCR7/CD25/CD127/CD95/CD27, stem cell-like memory, regulatory, central memory and naive CD4+ cells were sorted. Each sorted fraction was over 98% pure. V lost 6 bases to trimming and J lost 1 base; unmatched junction nucleotides: 3. Germline-derived CDR1 and CDR2 are SQVTM and ANQGSEA. The CDR3 sequence is 13 residues long. The sample holds a few counts of this clone. Its antigen remains unknown. The chain recombines TRBV29-1 with TRBJ1-1; the match to TRBD1 covers 9 bases. What was sequenced was naive CD4+ T cells from blood. The clonotype originates from a man aged 30 to 39 with type 1 diabetes. As DNA, the CDR3 is TGCAGCGTGGGACAGGGACGGAACACTGAAGCTTTCTTT. It is translated as CSVGQGRNTEAFF.